The entry that follows covers one TCR beta chain sequence. As yet, its antigen is unknown. The sample originates from a study of cytomegalovirus exposure and HLA in healthy donors. Only in-frame clones appear in the TCRdb table, and some are missing; sequencing was by immunoSEQ multiplex PCR. This sample has about 310,000 clones; roughly 88% occur once, and the top ten carry about 0.96%. V lost 0 bases to trimming and J lost 5 bases, with 8 bases between them. CDR3 length equals 13 residues. Per the germline V gene, CDR1 is LNHNV and CDR2 is YYDKDF (reference sequence). General study points: The authors enumerated under 200 TCR beta chains as linked to cytomegalovirus.

The sequenced material came from PBMCs. The sequence derives from a man in his thirties or forties in good health and CMV-seronegative. The chain carries TRBV15 and TRBJ2-7; D unresolved. CDR3: CATSRDRVHEQYF. The CDR3 nucleotides read TGTGCCACCAGCAGAGATCGAGTCCACGAGCAGTACTTC.